A selection of T cell receptor beta chains follows, all from one sample in a study of technical replicates of blood from a handful of donors. Repertoires were generated with immunoSEQ multiplex PCR, while TCRdb's copy carries only in-frame clones and drops some. The table records 74,000 or so clones, around 90% of them present only once. Specimen: T cells isolated from PBMCs. These receptors were taken from a human donor in good health. CDR3s include the opening cysteine and the closing phenylalanine or tryptophan. Fields, in order: V gene, J gene, D gene, clone size, CDR3 DNA, CDR3 protein. A D gene is named only where the DNA matches it firmly. Clone size is not always given. Where it is, it says once, few, many or a class for expanded clones.

v_gene: TRBV7-6; j_gene: TRBJ2-6; d_gene: -; abundance: once; CDR3nt: TGTGCCAGCAAGGTTCAGGGGCAAGAATTCTCTGGGGCCAACGTCCTGACTTTC; CDR3aa: CASKVQGQEFSGANVLTF
v_gene: TRBV7-9; j_gene: TRBJ1-2; d_gene: -; abundance: -; CDR3nt: TGTGCCAGCGAGAGTGGCTACACCTTC; CDR3aa: CASESGYTF
v_gene: TRBV5-5; j_gene: TRBJ1-4; d_gene: -; abundance: -; CDR3nt: TGTGCCAGCAGCTCGGAGGGGACAACTAATGAAAAACTGTTTTTT; CDR3aa: CASSSEGTTNEKLFF
v_gene: TRBV10-3; j_gene: TRBJ1-2; d_gene: TRBD1; abundance: -; CDR3nt: TGTGCCATCAGCCGGGACAGGGATGGCTACACCTTC; CDR3aa: CAISRDRDGYTF
v_gene: TRBV30; j_gene: TRBJ2-7; d_gene: -; abundance: -; CDR3nt: TGTGCCTGGAGTGCAGCGGAGGGAATTTCCTACGAGCAGTACTTC; CDR3aa: CAWSAAEGISYEQYF
v_gene: TRBV4-1; j_gene: TRBJ2-7; d_gene: TRBD2; abundance: -; CDR3nt: TGCGCCAGCCTCGGGACTAGCGGGGAGACCTCCAGCTCCTACGAGCAGTACTTC; CDR3aa: CASLGTSGETSSSYEQYF
v_gene: TRBV6-5; j_gene: TRBJ2-1; d_gene: -; abundance: -; CDR3nt: TGTGCCACCCGTTTGGGAGGATCGTACAATGAGCAGTTCTTC; CDR3aa: CATRLGGSYNEQFF
v_gene: TRBV6-5; j_gene: TRBJ2-7; d_gene: -; abundance: -; CDR3nt: TGTGCCAGCAGTCGACTAGGAAGCTACGAGCAGTACTTC; CDR3aa: CASSRLGSYEQYF
v_gene: TRBV9; j_gene: TRBJ2-2; d_gene: TRBD1; abundance: -; CDR3nt: TGTGCCAGCAGCCCCAGGGGGCAGGTGAGCACCGGGGAGCTGTTTTTT; CDR3aa: CASSPRGQVSTGELFF
v_gene: TRBV9; j_gene: TRBJ2-2; d_gene: TRBD2; abundance: once; CDR3nt: TGTGCCAGCAGCACGGGAGGGTGGGATACCGGGGAGCTGTTTTTT; CDR3aa: CASSTGGWDTGELFF
v_gene: TRBV5-4; j_gene: TRBJ2-1; d_gene: -; abundance: once; CDR3nt: TGTGCCAGCAGCTTCGGACTCGCCAGCTACAATGAGCAGTTCTTC; CDR3aa: CASSFGLASYNEQFF
v_gene: TRBV18; j_gene: TRBJ2-3; d_gene: -; abundance: -; CDR3nt: TGTGCCAGCTCAACCCTAGACGGTACGCAGTATTTT; CDR3aa: CASSTLDGTQYF
v_gene: TRBV5-1; j_gene: TRBJ1-2; d_gene: -; abundance: -; CDR3nt: TGCGCCAGCAGCTCAACGGTCTTCGGGGGAGGCTACACCTTC; CDR3aa: CASSSTVFGGGYTF
v_gene: TRBV29-1; j_gene: TRBJ1-2; d_gene: -; abundance: -; CDR3nt: TGCAGCGTTGAAGCCCCAGGGGTTGACTATGGCTACACCTTC; CDR3aa: CSVEAPGVDYGYTF
v_gene: TRBV5-4; j_gene: TRBJ2-2; d_gene: -; abundance: -; CDR3nt: TGTGCCAGCAGCTTGGACAGGACCCACACCGGGGAGCTGTTTTTT; CDR3aa: CASSLDRTHTGELFF
v_gene: TRBV4-1; j_gene: TRBJ1-5; d_gene: TRBD1; abundance: -; CDR3nt: TGCGCCAGCAGCCAAGATCAGTTCAGGGGGGTTGAGGGTCAGCCCCAGCATTTT; CDR3aa: CASSQDQFRGVEGQPQHF
v_gene: TRBV19; j_gene: TRBJ1-4; d_gene: TRBD1; abundance: -; CDR3nt: TGTGCCAGTATGGACAGGGCCCCATCGACTAATGAAAAACTGTTTTTT; CDR3aa: CASMDRAPSTNEKLFF
v_gene: TRBV4-2; j_gene: TRBJ2-3; d_gene: TRBD2; abundance: -; CDR3nt: TGTGCCAGCAGCCACCCGGGACTAGTCTCTCTTACAGATACGCAGTATTTT; CDR3aa: CASSHPGLVSLTDTQYF
v_gene: TRBV25-1; j_gene: TRBJ2-7; d_gene: -; abundance: -; CDR3nt: TGTGCCAGCAGTGATCTTGGAGGGACAGCAACCTACGAGCAGTACTTC; CDR3aa: CASSDLGGTATYEQYF
v_gene: TRBV9; j_gene: TRBJ2-3; d_gene: -; abundance: -; CDR3nt: TGTGCCAGCAGCGTAGTGGAGTCGACTCGGGGGCAGTATTTT; CDR3aa: CASSVVESTRGQYF
v_gene: TRBV29-1; j_gene: TRBJ1-3; d_gene: -; abundance: -; CDR3nt: TGCAGCGTCCCAGACCCTAACAGGGCTCTAACCATATATTTT; CDR3aa: CSVPDPNRALTIYF
v_gene: TRBV19; j_gene: TRBJ2-5; d_gene: TRBD2; abundance: once; CDR3nt: TGTGCCAGTAGCGGGAGGGGAGAAGAGACCCAGTACTTC; CDR3aa: CASSGRGEETQYF
v_gene: TRBV2; j_gene: TRBJ1-1; d_gene: -; abundance: -; CDR3nt: TGTGCCAGCATCAGGGGCGGGGGGGACACTGAAGCTTTCTTT; CDR3aa: CASIRGGGDTEAFF
v_gene: TRBV19; j_gene: TRBJ1-1; d_gene: -; abundance: -; CDR3nt: TGTGCCAGTAGTATAAGCACGAGTGAAGCTTTCTTT; CDR3aa: CASSISTSEAFF
v_gene: TRBV29-1; j_gene: TRBJ2-7; d_gene: -; abundance: -; CDR3nt: TGCAGCGTTGAAAACCGGGACGAGCAGTACTTC; CDR3aa: CSVENRDEQYF
v_gene: TRBV7-3; j_gene: TRBJ2-1; d_gene: TRBD2; abundance: -; CDR3nt: TGTGCCAGCAGCTTCGGGGCGGGAGATGAGCAGTTCTTC; CDR3aa: CASSFGAGDEQFF
v_gene: TRBV11-3; j_gene: TRBJ2-6; d_gene: -; abundance: -; CDR3nt: TGTGCCAGCAGCTTCGGCGACTATACTGGGGCCAACGTCCTGACTTTC; CDR3aa: CASSFGDYTGANVLTF
v_gene: TRBV11-1; j_gene: TRBJ1-1; d_gene: -; abundance: -; CDR3nt: TGTGCCAGCAGCTTACCCGGGAACACTGAAGCTTTCTTT; CDR3aa: CASSLPGNTEAFF
v_gene: TRBV19; j_gene: TRBJ1-5; d_gene: -; abundance: -; CDR3nt: TGTGCCAGTAGTATGGACAGAGACAATCAGCCCCAGCATTTT; CDR3aa: CASSMDRDNQPQHF
v_gene: TRBV5-1; j_gene: TRBJ2-1; d_gene: -; abundance: -; CDR3nt: TGCGCCAGCAGCTTGGAGGACATACACAATGAGCAGTTCTTC; CDR3aa: CASSLEDIHNEQFF
v_gene: TRBV19; j_gene: TRBJ1-5; d_gene: -; abundance: -; CDR3nt: TGTGCCAGGGACAGCTATAGCAATCAGCCCCAGCATTTT; CDR3aa: CARDSYSNQPQHF
v_gene: TRBV5-1; j_gene: TRBJ1-1; d_gene: -; abundance: -; CDR3nt: TGCGCCAGCAACTACGGGACTGAAGCTTTCTTT; CDR3aa: CASNYGTEAFF
v_gene: TRBV7-2; j_gene: TRBJ2-3; d_gene: TRBD2; abundance: once; CDR3nt: TGTGCCAGCAGCTGGACTAGCGGGAGGACAGATACGCAGTATTTT; CDR3aa: CASSWTSGRTDTQYF
v_gene: TRBV7-9; j_gene: TRBJ1-1; d_gene: -; abundance: -; CDR3nt: TGTGCCAGTTGGACTCCAAGGAACACTGAAGCTTTCTTT; CDR3aa: CASWTPRNTEAFF
v_gene: TRBV7-9; j_gene: TRBJ1-1; d_gene: -; abundance: -; CDR3nt: TGTGCCAGCAGCTTAGCGTGGGGGGCTGAAGCTTTCTTT; CDR3aa: CASSLAWGAEAFF
v_gene: TRBV28; j_gene: TRBJ1-3; d_gene: -; abundance: -; CDR3nt: TGTGCCAGCAGTCTCAGGCTGTCTGGAAACACCATATATTTT; CDR3aa: CASSLRLSGNTIYF
v_gene: TRBV19; j_gene: TRBJ1-2; d_gene: -; abundance: -; CDR3nt: TGTGCCAGTAGTATAGAGGGCAGGCTCTATGGCTACACCTTC; CDR3aa: CASSIEGRLYGYTF
v_gene: TRBV4-1; j_gene: TRBJ1-1; d_gene: TRBD1; abundance: -; CDR3nt: TGCGCCAGCAGCCCCGGACAGGGGAACACTGAAGCTTTCTTT; CDR3aa: CASSPGQGNTEAFF
v_gene: TRBV4-1; j_gene: TRBJ2-7; d_gene: TRBD1; abundance: -; CDR3nt: TGCGCCAGCAGCCATGATACGGGACAGGGGGCTATCCACGAGCAGTACTTC; CDR3aa: CASSHDTGQGAIHEQYF
v_gene: TRBV27; j_gene: TRBJ1-4; d_gene: TRBD1; abundance: -; CDR3nt: TGTGCCAGCAGTCCAACACAGGGGATTGATGAAAAACTGTTTTTT; CDR3aa: CASSPTQGIDEKLFF
v_gene: TRBV2; j_gene: TRBJ1-5; d_gene: -; abundance: -; CDR3nt: TGTGCCAGCAGTGGGGAGTTCAATCAGCCCCAGCATTTT; CDR3aa: CASSGEFNQPQHF
v_gene: TRBV4-1; j_gene: TRBJ1-1; d_gene: -; abundance: -; CDR3nt: TGCGCCAGCAGCCAAGGGACACTCGGTACTGAAGCTTTCTTT; CDR3aa: CASSQGTLGTEAFF
v_gene: TRBV30; j_gene: TRBJ2-7; d_gene: TRBD2; abundance: -; CDR3nt: TGTGCCTGGAGTTATGGGGGGGTCTACGAGCAGTACTTC; CDR3aa: CAWSYGGVYEQYF
v_gene: TRBV28; j_gene: TRBJ2-3; d_gene: TRBD1; abundance: -; CDR3nt: TGTGCCAGCAGTTTTACAGGGGGTATAATCACAGATACGCAGTATTTT; CDR3aa: CASSFTGGIITDTQYF
v_gene: TRBV27; j_gene: TRBJ2-2; d_gene: TRBD2; abundance: -; CDR3nt: TGTGCCAGCAGTTTTCAGTGGGAGGGCCTTTTCCCCACCGGGGAGCTGTTTTTT; CDR3aa: CASSFQWEGLFPTGELFF